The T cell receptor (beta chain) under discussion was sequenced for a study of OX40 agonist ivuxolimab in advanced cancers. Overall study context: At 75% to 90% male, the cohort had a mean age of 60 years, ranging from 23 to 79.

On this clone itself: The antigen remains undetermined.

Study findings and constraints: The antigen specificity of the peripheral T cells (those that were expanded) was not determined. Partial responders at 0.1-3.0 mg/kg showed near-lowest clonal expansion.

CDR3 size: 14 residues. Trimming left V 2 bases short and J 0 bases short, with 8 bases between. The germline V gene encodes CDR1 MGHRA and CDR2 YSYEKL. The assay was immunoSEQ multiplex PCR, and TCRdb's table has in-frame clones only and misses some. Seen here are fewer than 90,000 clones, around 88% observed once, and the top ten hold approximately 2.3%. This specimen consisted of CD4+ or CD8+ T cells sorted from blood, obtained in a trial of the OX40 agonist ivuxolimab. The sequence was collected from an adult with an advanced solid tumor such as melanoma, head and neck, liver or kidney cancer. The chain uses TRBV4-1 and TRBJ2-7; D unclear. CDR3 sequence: CASSQQVPSYEQYF. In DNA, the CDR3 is TGCGCCAGCAGCCAACAGGTCCCCTCCTACGAGCAGTACTTC.